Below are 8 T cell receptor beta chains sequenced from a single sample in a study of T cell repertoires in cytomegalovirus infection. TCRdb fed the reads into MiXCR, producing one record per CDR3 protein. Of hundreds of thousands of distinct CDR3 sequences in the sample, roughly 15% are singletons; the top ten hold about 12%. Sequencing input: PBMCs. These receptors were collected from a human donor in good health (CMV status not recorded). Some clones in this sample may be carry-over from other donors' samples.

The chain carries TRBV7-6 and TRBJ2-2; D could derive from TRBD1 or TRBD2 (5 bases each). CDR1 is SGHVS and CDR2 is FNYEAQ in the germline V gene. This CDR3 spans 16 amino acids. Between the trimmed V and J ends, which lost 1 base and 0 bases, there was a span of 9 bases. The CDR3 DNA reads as TGTGCCAGCAGCTTAGAAGGGGACCCGAACACCGGGGAGCTGTTTTTT. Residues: CASSLEGDPNTGELFF.

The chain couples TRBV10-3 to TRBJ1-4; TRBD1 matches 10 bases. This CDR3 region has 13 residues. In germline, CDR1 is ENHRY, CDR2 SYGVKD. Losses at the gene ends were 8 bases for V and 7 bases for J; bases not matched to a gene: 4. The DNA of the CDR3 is TGTGCCATCCAGGACAGGGGGGGTGAAAAACTGTTTTTT. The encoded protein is CAIQDRGGEKLFF.

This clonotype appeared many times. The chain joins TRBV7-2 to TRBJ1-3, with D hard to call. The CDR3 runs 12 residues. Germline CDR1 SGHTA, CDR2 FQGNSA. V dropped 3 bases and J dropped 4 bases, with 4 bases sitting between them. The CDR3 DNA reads TGTGCCAGCAGCTTTTACGGAAACACCATATATTTT. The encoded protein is CASSFYGNTIYF.

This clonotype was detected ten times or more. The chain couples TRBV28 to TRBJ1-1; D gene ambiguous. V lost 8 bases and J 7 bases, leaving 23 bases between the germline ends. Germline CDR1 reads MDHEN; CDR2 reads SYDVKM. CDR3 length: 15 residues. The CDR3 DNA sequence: TGTGCCAGCTTCGATGTGGGTTCCCGGACGGTTGAAGCTTTCTTT. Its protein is CASFDVGSRTVEAFF.

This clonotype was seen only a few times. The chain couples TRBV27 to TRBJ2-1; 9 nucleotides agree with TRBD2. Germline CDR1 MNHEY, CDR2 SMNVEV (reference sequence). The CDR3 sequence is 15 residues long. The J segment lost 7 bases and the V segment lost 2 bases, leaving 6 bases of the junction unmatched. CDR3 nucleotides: TGTGCCAGCAGTTTAGCGGGGGGGCGTATTAATGAGCAGTTCTTC. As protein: CASSLAGGRINEQFF.

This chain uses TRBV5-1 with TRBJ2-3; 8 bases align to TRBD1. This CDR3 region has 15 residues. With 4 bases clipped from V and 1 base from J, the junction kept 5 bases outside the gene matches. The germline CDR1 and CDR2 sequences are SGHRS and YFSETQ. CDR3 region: CASSAGGQGTDTQYF. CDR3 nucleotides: TGCGCCAGCAGCGCCGGGGGACAGGGCACAGATACGCAGTATTTT.

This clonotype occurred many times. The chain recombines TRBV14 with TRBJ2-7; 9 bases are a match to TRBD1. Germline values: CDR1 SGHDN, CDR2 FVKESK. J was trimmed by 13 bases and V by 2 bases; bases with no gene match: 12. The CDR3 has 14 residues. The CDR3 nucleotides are TGTGCCAGCAGCCAACTGGACAGGGGCCGGAAAAAATACTTC. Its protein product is CASSQLDRGRKKYF.

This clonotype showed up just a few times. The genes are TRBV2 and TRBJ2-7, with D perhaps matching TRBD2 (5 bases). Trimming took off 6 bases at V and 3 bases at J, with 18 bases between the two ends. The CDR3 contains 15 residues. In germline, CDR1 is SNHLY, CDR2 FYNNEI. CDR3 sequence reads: CASSEPALVDYEQYF. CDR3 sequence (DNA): TGTGCCAGCAGCGAACCGGCACTAGTGGACTACGAGCAGTACTTC.